The 22 T cell receptor beta chains in this list originate from one sample, sequenced in a study of molecular identifiers for immune sequencing clone quantification. MiXCR was run by TCRdb on the PCR reads, yielding one entry per CDR3 protein. This sample has tens of thousands of distinct CDR3 sequences, with under 20% found just once. The sample taken for sequencing was naive CD8+ T cells from blood, with Jurkat cell RNA spiked in. Subset of the sample: FACS-sorted CD8+CD4-CCR7+CD45RA+ naive T cells. The receptors shown here come from a human donor in good health. Some libraries in this study had Jurkat cell RNA spiked in.

This clonotype was observed many times. V is TRBV28 and J is TRBJ1-3; 7 nucleotides align to TRBD1. Germline V gene lookup returns CDR1 MDHEN and CDR2 SYDVKM. This CDR3 has 14 amino acids. The J segment lost 4 bases and the V segment lost 6 bases, leaving 6 bases of the junction unmatched. The CDR3 is CASSQQGVGNTIYF. The CDR3 DNA is TGTGCCAGCAGCCAGCAGGGGGTCGGAAACACCATATATTTT. The full variable domain, rest sourced from reference TRBV28 and TRBJ1-3, is DVKVTQSSRYLVKRTGEKVFLECVQDMDHENMFWYRQDPGLGLRLIYFSYDVKMKEKGDIPEGYSVSREKKERFSLILESASTNQTSMYLCASSQQGVGNTIYFGEGSWLTVV.

This clonotype occurred many times. V usage is TRBV9 and J usage is TRBJ2-2, with D unresolved. V gave up 3 bases and J gave up 3 bases, with 15 bases separating them. The CDR3 contains 16 residues. The germline gives CDR1 SGDLS, CDR2 YYNGEE. This CDR3 is CASSDEDGIYTGELFF. DNA for the CDR3: TGTGCCAGCAGCGATGAAGACGGAATATACACCGGGGAGCTGTTTTTT.

This clonotype was counted at least ten times. This chain links TRBV19 with TRBJ1-5, with 8 bases identical to TRBD1. CDR1 and CDR2 from the germline V gene are LNHDA and SQIVND (reference sequence). The CDR3 length is 16 residues. Trimming at V came to 5 bases and at J to 8 bases, leaving 14 bases not matched to a gene. The CDR3 protein is CASSAILAGGIEPQHF. The CDR3 coding sequence is TGTGCCAGTAGTGCAATTCTTGCAGGGGGCATTGAGCCCCAGCATTTT.

This clonotype appeared many times. The DNA of the CDR3 is TGTGCCAGTATCGATAGGAGGACAGATACGCAGTATTTT. This codes for CASIDRRTDTQYF. The chain uses TRBV19 and TRBJ2-3; tentatively, D is TRBD2 (5 bases). CDR1 is LNHDA, CDR2 SQIVND, per germline (reference sequence). This CDR3 has 13 amino acids. Trimming shortened V by 7 bases and J by 3 bases, and 11 bases separated the two germline ends.

Notes on this clonotype: Given a much more abundant clone one base away, this may be a read error. This sequence joins TRBV27 and TRBJ2-3; 11 bases align to TRBD1. This CDR3 is 16 amino acids long. Germline V gives CDR1 MNHEY, CDR2 SMNVEV (reference sequence). The CDR3 loop is CASATGTGGYADTRYF. CDR3 DNA: TGTGCCAGCGCTACCGGGACAGGGGGTTATGCAGATACGCGGTATTTT.

In this sample, this clonotype turned up many times. The chain uses TRBV7-9 and TRBJ1-1; D might be TRBD1 (6 bases). V shed 4 bases and J shed 0 bases, with 15 bases lying between them. The CDR3 sequence is 16 residues long. CDR1 is SEHNR, CDR2 FQNEAQ, per germline (reference sequence). CDR3 nucleotides: TGTGCCAGCAGCTCCGCGGGGGGCAGGATGAACACTGAAGCTTTCTTT. Translated: CASSSAGGRMNTEAFF.

This clonotype was seen at least ten times. In DNA form, the CDR3 reads TGTGCCACGAGACCAACCCCGTCCTACAATGAGCAGTTCTTC. This encodes CATRPTPSYNEQFF. The chain combines TRBV11-2 with TRBJ2-1; no clear D gene. From germline, CDR1 is SGHAT and CDR2 FQNNGV. Trimming cost V 10 bases and J 1 base, with 14 bases left between them. CDR3 length equals 14 residues.

In the case of this clonotype: A clone one base away is much larger, so this may be a read error. The J gene is TRBJ1-1, the V gene TRBV9; D remains ambiguous. V was pared by 7 bases and J by 6 bases, with 13 bases between. Per the germline V gene, CDR1 is SGDLS and CDR2 is YYNGEE. This CDR3 region has 12 residues. CDR3 region: CASSRTNAEAFF. In nucleotides, the CDR3 is TGTGCCAGCTCCAGGACCAACGCTGAAGCTTTCTTT. The full variable domain, completed using reference TRBV9 and TRBJ1-1, is DSGVTQTPKHLITATGQRVTLRCSPRSGDLSVYWYQQSLDQGLQFLIQYYNGEERAKGNILERFSAQQFPDLHSELNLSSLELGDSALYFCASSRTNAEAFFGQGTRLTVV.

This clonotype was recorded at least ten times. The chain couples TRBV15 to TRBJ2-5, with D unresolved. The CDR3 consists of 14 residues. Germline loops: CDR1 LNHNV, CDR2 YYDKDF (reference sequence). V lost 4 bases and J 5 bases, leaving 14 bases between the germline ends. The CDR3 region has the DNA TGTGCCACCAGCATTATAAGGGTCCCTGAGACCCAGTACTTC. It encodes CATSIIRVPETQYF.

The chain uses TRBV19 and TRBJ2-7; the match to TRBD1 covers 8 bases. The germline CDR1 and CDR2 sequences are LNHDA and SQIVND (reference sequence). The length of the CDR3 is 14 residues. V trimming: 7 bases; J trimming: 0 bases; junction bases outside the gene matches: 5. The CDR3 sequence: CASNLTGASYEQYF. CDR3 in DNA: TGTGCCAGTAATCTGACAGGGGCCTCCTACGAGCAGTACTTC. The full variable domain, in which reference TRBV19 and TRBJ2-7 provide the parts outside the CDR3, is DGGITQSPKYLFRKEGQNVTLSCEQNLNHDAMYWYRQDPGQGLRLIYYSQIVNDFQKGDIAEGYSVSREKKESFPLTVTSAQKNPTAFYLCASNLTGASYEQYFGPGTRLTVT.

This clonotype was counted a few times. V and J are TRBV27 and TRBJ2-3, with no clear D. The length of the CDR3 is 14 residues. V was clipped by 5 bases and J by 6 bases, with 15 bases between them. Germline V CDR1 and CDR2: MNHEY, SMNVEV (reference sequence). The CDR3: CASSGRFGFDTQYF. Here the CDR3 DNA reads TGTGCCAGCAGTGGTCGATTTGGATTCGATACGCAGTATTTT.

This clonotype was recorded at least ten times. The CDR3 nucleotides are TGTGCCAGCAGCTGGGACACGGTATACGAGCAGTACTTC. Its translation: CASSWDTVYEQYF. The rearrangement joins TRBV5-4 to TRBJ2-7, with D tentatively TRBD1 (6 bases). This CDR3 region has 13 residues. Germline assignment: CDR1 SGHNT and CDR2 YYREEE (reference sequence). V was shortened by 3 bases and J by 4 bases, with 11 bases between the two germline ends.

This clonotype has a count of ten or more. V usage is TRBV23-1 and J usage is TRBJ1-3; D not resolved. TRBV23-1 is reported as an ORF; its role is uncertain. This CDR3 spans 14 amino acids. The germline V and J ends were trimmed by 8 bases and 0 bases, with 11 bases remaining between them. Written as DNA, the CDR3 is TGCGCCAGCCTCCCCAAAGACTCTGGAAACACCATATATTTT. Protein: CASLPKDSGNTIYF.

This clonotype was seen many times. The chain combines TRBV5-6 with TRBJ2-5; the D gene is possibly TRBD1 (6 bases). The CDR3 has 15 residues. The germline V and J ends were trimmed by 4 bases and 5 bases, with 18 bases remaining between them. The germline V gene encodes CDR1 SGHDT and CDR2 YYEEEE. CDR3 bases: TGTGCCAGCAGCCGAAGGACAGTGAGTGTGGAGACCCAGTACTTC. This codes for CASSRRTVSVETQYF.

Regarding this clonotype: A much larger clone lies one base from this, so it may be a read error. The gene calls are TRBV11-3 and TRBJ1-1, with D perhaps TRBD1 (5 bases). This CDR3 region has 17 residues. From germline, CDR1 is SGHNT and CDR2 YENEEA. CDR3 in amino acids: CAGSLGSGVALNTEAFF. CDR3 nucleotide sequence: TGTGCCGGCAGCTTAGGTTCGGGGGTTGCCCTGAACACTGAAGCTTTCTTT.

With respect to this clonotype: Just one base apart from a much larger clone, this may be a read error. V usage is TRBV27 and J usage is TRBJ2-7; D remains unclear. Germline V gene lookup returns CDR1 MNHEY and CDR2 SMNVEV (reference sequence). The CDR3 loop spans 11 amino acids. The CDR3 here is CASRVGYERYF. Written as DNA, the CDR3 is TGTGCCAGCCGTGTAGGGTACGAGCGGTACTTC.

There are many counts of this clonotype. This chain uses TRBV4-1 with TRBJ2-1; TRBD2 matches 11 bases. CDR3 length equals 15 residues. Germline trimming cut 4 bases from V and 7 bases from J; bases unmatched to any gene: 6. CDR1 and CDR2 (germline): MGHRA, YSYEKL. This CDR3 is CASSPRLAGLNEQFF. In nucleotides, the CDR3 is TGCGCCAGCAGCCCTCGACTAGCGGGGCTTAATGAGCAGTTCTTC.

This clonotype occurred once. The conserved phenylalanine or tryptophan is not found at the CDR3 terminus, so this likely reflects a read error. The CDR3 is CASSLIWNEQFL. In nucleotides, the CDR3 is TGTGCCAGCAGTTTAATCTGGAATGAGCAGTTCTTG. The chain carries TRBV12-3 or TRBV12-4 and TRBJ2-1; D gene ambiguous. This CDR3 contains 12 residues. The V and J ends lost 2 bases and 7 bases respectively, with 6 bases between them.

Many counts were recorded for this clonotype. The V gene is TRBV6-6, the J gene TRBJ2-7; TRBD1 agrees at 10 bases. V lost 6 bases to trimming and J lost 5 bases; unmatched junction nucleotides: 7. CDR1 is MNHNY and CDR2 is SVGAGI in the germline V gene (reference sequence). The CDR3 extends over 14 amino acids. CDR3 nucleotide sequence: TGTGCCAGCAGCATAGGACAGGGGGTTCACGAGCAGTACTTC. Translating it yields CASSIGQGVHEQYF.

The sample holds many counts of this clonotype. The chain combines TRBV20-1 with TRBJ1-2; no clear D gene. The CDR3 runs to 11 residues. CDR1 and CDR2 from the germline V gene are DFQATT and SNEGSKA (reference sequence). V shed 2 bases and J shed 6 bases, with 7 bases lying between them. The CDR3 reads CSARKENGYTF. DNA of the CDR3: TGCAGTGCTAGAAAGGAGAATGGCTACACCTTC.

This clonotype appeared many times. The rearrangement uses TRBV19 and TRBJ2-2, with 9 nucleotides matching TRBD1. The V and J ends lost 5 bases and 4 bases, in that order; junction bases with no gene match: 17. In germline, CDR1 is LNHDA, CDR2 SQIVND (reference sequence). The CDR3 has 19 residues. For the CDR3, the DNA is TGTGCCAGTAGTGGCTTGGACAGGGGCGTATCAACCTTCACCGGGGAGCTGTTTTTT. Amino acid sequence: CASSGLDRGVSTFTGELFF.

This clonotype occurred a few times. Given a much more abundant clone one base away, this may be a read error. The chain employs TRBV29-1 and TRBJ2-1; the match to TRBD2 covers 13 bases. CDR3 length equals 16 residues. Per the germline V gene, CDR1 is SQVTM and CDR2 is ANQGSEA. The V gene end was trimmed by 1 base and the J gene end by 10 bases; junction bases not matched to a gene: 10. The CDR3 region has the DNA TGCAGCGTTGAAGCCACACTAGCGGGAGGGCCGGGGGAGCAGTTCTTC. Amino acids: CSVEATLAGGPGEQFF.